This passage covers 28 T cell receptor beta chains from one sample sequenced in a study of cytomegalovirus exposure and HLA in healthy donors. This PCR relied on a set of 60 Vbeta primers and 13 Jbeta primers. Sequencing used immunoSEQ multiplex PCR; TCRdb keeps in-frame clones, though not all of them. The data contain 150,000 to 200,000 clones, just under 80% of them seen just once; the ten biggest clones take up 9% to 10%. The sample comprised PBMCs. These receptors were taken from a man aged 18 to 35 in good health and CMV-seropositive.

The J gene is TRBJ2-1, the V gene TRBV5-6; a possible D gene is TRBD2 (6 bases). Germline V lookup: CDR1 SGHDT, CDR2 YYEEEE. The CDR3 runs 15 residues. V shed 2 bases and J shed 2 bases, with 11 bases lying between them. The CDR3 region is CASSFGASAYNEQFF. The CDR3 DNA sequence: TGTGCCAGCAGCTTCGGGGCTAGCGCCTACAATGAGCAGTTCTTC. Combining the CDR3 with reference TRBV5-6 and TRBJ2-1 gives the whole variable domain DAGVTQSPTHLIKTRGQQVTLRCSPKSGHDTVSWYQQALGQGPQFIFQYYEEEERQRGNFPDRFSGHQFPNYSSELNVNALLLGDSALYLCASSFGASAYNEQFFGPGTRLTVL.

This clone was seen once. The rearrangement uses TRBV2 and TRBJ2-6; no clear D gene. CDR3 length: 14 amino acids. The germline V gene has CDR1 SNHLY and CDR2 FYNNEI. V lost 0 bases and J 3 bases, leaving 3 bases between the germline ends. CDR3 nucleotides: TGTGCCAGCAGTGAAGCGAGTGGGGCCAACGTCCTGACTTTC. Translated: CASSEASGANVLTF.

The V gene is TRBV10-3, the J gene TRBJ1-2; D remains unclear. In germline, CDR1 is ENHRY, CDR2 SYGVKD. The ends were cut back, 6 bases at V and 5 bases at J, with 10 bases in the middle. The CDR3 is 12 residues long. CDR3 sequence reads: CAISKTGYGYTF. Written as DNA, the CDR3 is TGTGCCATCAGCAAGACGGGTTATGGCTACACCTTC.

The rearrangement uses TRBV7-8 and TRBJ1-1; maybe TRBD1 (5 bases). Trimming removed 5 bases from V and 8 bases from J, with 9 bases in between. Germline V gene sequence: CDR1 SGHVS, CDR2 FQNEAQ. The CDR3 sequence is 11 residues long. In DNA, the CDR3 is TGTGCCAGCAGCCCTGACAGAGAAGCTTTCTTT. Translating it yields CASSPDREAFF.

This chain joins TRBV5-5 and TRBJ2-7; unclear D gene. The CDR3 runs 11 residues. CDR1 and CDR2 from the germline V gene are SGHKS and YYEKEE (reference sequence). Trimming shortened V by 4 bases and J by 5 bases, and 7 bases separated the two germline ends. CDR3 bases: TGTGCCAGCAGCCAACTCAACGAGCAGTACTTC. This codes for CASSQLNEQYF.

This clone has only a few counts. The chain uses TRBV7-9 and TRBJ2-5; D is perhaps TRBD2 (7 bases). V was shortened by 2 bases and J by 5 bases, with 15 bases between the two germline ends. The CDR3 runs 15 residues. Germline assignment: CDR1 SEHNR and CDR2 FQNEAQ (reference sequence). The CDR3: CASSLSGGAQETQYF. Here the CDR3 DNA reads TGTGCCAGCAGCTTAAGTGGGGGGGCCCAGGAGACCCAGTACTTC. The entire variable domain, with the rest obtained from reference TRBV7-9 and TRBJ2-5, is as follows: DTGVSQNPRHKITKRGQNVTFRCDPISEHNRLYWYRQTLGQGPEFLTYFQNEAQLEKSRLLSDRFSAERPKGSFSTLEIQRTEQGDSAMYLCASSLSGGAQETQYFGPGTRLLVL.

This chain joins TRBV2 and TRBJ1-1; D gene uncertain. Trimming removed 4 bases from V and 2 bases from J, with 14 bases in between. The CDR3 has 15 amino acids. The germline V gene encodes CDR1 SNHLY and CDR2 FYNNEI. In nucleotides, the CDR3 is TGTGCCAGCAGTGGGGAAACGGGATTCAACACTGAAGCTTTCTTT. This encodes CASSGETGFNTEAFF.

V and J are TRBV28 and TRBJ2-4; the D gene is possibly TRBD1 (6 bases). V dropped 5 bases and J dropped 0 bases, with 11 bases sitting between them. Germline V gene data show CDR1 as MDHEN and CDR2 as SYDVKM. CDR3 size: 15 residues. The CDR3 is CASSTGLLAKNIQYF. DNA of the CDR3: TGTGCCAGCAGTACAGGGTTACTAGCCAAAAACATTCAGTACTTC.

The chain carries TRBV6-1 and TRBJ1-4, with D perhaps TRBD1 (6 bases). V lost 4 bases, J lost 7 bases, and 13 bases lay in between. Per germline, CDR1 MNHNS and CDR2 SASEGT. This CDR3 has 14 amino acids. CDR3 region: CASSGGGGSEKLFF. CDR3 DNA: TGTGCCAGCAGTGGCGGGGGGGGCAGTGAAAAACTGTTTTTT.

This clone has more than one count but fewer than ten. This chain uses TRBV15 with TRBJ2-2, with D possibly TRBD1 on 5 matching bases. Per the germline V gene, CDR1 is LNHNV and CDR2 is YYDKDF (reference sequence). The CDR3 is 16 residues long. V was trimmed by 1 base and J by 2 bases, leaving 11 bases between them. The CDR3 loop is CATSRVPGLNTGELFF. The DNA of the CDR3 is TGTGCCACCAGCAGAGTTCCAGGGTTAAACACCGGGGAGCTGTTTTTT.

The V and J genes are TRBV29-1 and TRBJ2-5, with TRBD1 identical over 7 bases. Germline CDR1 reads SQVTM; CDR2 reads ANQGSEA. The CDR3 runs to 16 residues. J gave up 3 bases and V 1 base, and 11 bases lay outside the gene matches. DNA for the CDR3: TGCAGCGTTGAAGGGCACGGGACAGTCCAAGAAGAGACCCAGTACTTC. Protein: CSVEGHGTVQEETQYF.

The chain uses TRBV28 and TRBJ2-3; 7 nucleotides match TRBD1. This CDR3 has 16 residues. V lost 7 bases and J lost 1; bases outside the gene matches: 11. Germline V gene data show CDR1 as MDHEN and CDR2 as SYDVKM. CDR3 nucleotides: TGTGCCAGCACGCCCCGGGACAGACGACGCACAGATACGCAGTATTTT. Encoded protein: CASTPRDRRRTDTQYF.

This clone was recorded a few times. The same CDR3 can be traced to other DNA sequences in this sample. The chain has TRBV7-8 and TRBJ1-5; D uncertain. The germline gives CDR1 SGHVS, CDR2 FQNEAQ. V dropped 6 bases and J dropped 3 bases, with 6 bases sitting between them. The length of the CDR3 is 12 residues. The CDR3 loop reads CASSPTNQPQHF. The CDR3 nucleotides read TGTGCCAGCAGTCCTACCAATCAGCCCCAGCATTTT.

The CDR3: CASLVGGLRGYTF. CDR3 sequence (DNA): TGTGCCAGCCTAGTTGGAGGGTTGAGGGGCTACACCTTC. The chain couples TRBV6-1 to TRBJ1-2; D gene uncertain. V was shortened by 8 bases and J by 8 bases, with 18 bases between the two germline ends. This CDR3 contains 13 residues. CDR1 and CDR2 (germline): MNHNS, SASEGT.

The genes are TRBV5-1 and TRBJ2-2, with TRBD1 identical over 12 bases. CDR1 is SGHRS and CDR2 is YFSETQ in the germline V gene. This CDR3 region has 18 residues. Losses at the gene ends were 4 bases for V and 1 base for J; bases not matched to a gene: 8. CDR3 in DNA: TGCGCCAGCAGCCATCCCGGGACAGGGGGCGAGAACACCGGGGAGCTGTTTTTT. Translation gives CASSHPGTGGENTGELFF. Full variable domain (remainder filled in from reference TRBV5-1 and TRBJ2-2): KAGVTQTPRYLIKTRGQQVTLSCSPISGHRSVSWYQQTPGQGLQFLFEYFSETQRNKGNFPGRFSGRQFSNSRSEMNVSTLELGDSALYLCASSHPGTGGENTGELFFGEGSRLTVL.

The chain links TRBV29-1 to TRBJ2-7, with D maybe TRBD2 (7 bases). The CDR3 loop spans 14 amino acids. Germline CDR1 reads SQVTM; CDR2 reads ANQGSEA. V shed 4 bases and J shed 2 bases, with 15 bases lying between them. The CDR3 DNA is TGCAGCGTTGTGCGCAGGGGAGGGACCTACGAGCAGTACTTC. Translating it yields CSVVRRGGTYEQYF.

The genes are TRBV28 and TRBJ1-1; no definite D call. The V end was cut by 6 bases, the J end by 1 base, with 9 bases between. Germline V gene sequence: CDR1 MDHEN, CDR2 SYDVKM. The CDR3 runs 13 residues. CDR3 in amino acids: CASSFRGNTEAFF. As DNA, the CDR3 is TGTGCCAGCAGCTTCCGGGGGAACACTGAAGCTTTCTTT.

J is TRBJ2-3 and V is TRBV7-8; maybe TRBD2 (7 bases). The CDR3 length is 16 residues. The V gene's germline CDR1 is SGHVS and CDR2 FQNEAQ. V lost 2 bases and J lost 4, with 16 bases in between. CDR3 DNA sequence: TGTGCCAGCAGCTTACCTAGGGTGGGGGGGCCAGATACGCAGTATTTT. As protein: CASSLPRVGGPDTQYF. Complete variable domain (other parts from reference TRBV7-8 and TRBJ2-3): GAGVSQSPRYKVAKRGQDVALRCDPISGHVSLFWYQQALGQGPEFLTYFQNEAQLDKSGLPSDRFFAERPEGSVSTLKIQRTQQEDSAVYLCASSLPRVGGPDTQYFGPGTRLTVL.

The chain couples TRBV2 to TRBJ1-1; D not resolved. This CDR3 region has 14 residues. Germline assignment: CDR1 SNHLY and CDR2 FYNNEI. Trimming removed 3 bases from V and 0 bases from J, with 8 bases in between. CDR3 protein: CASSETEMNTEAFF. DNA for the CDR3: TGTGCCAGCAGTGAGACTGAGATGAACACTGAAGCTTTCTTT.

The chain has TRBV11-2 and TRBJ2-7; tentative D call: TRBD2 (6 bases). Germline lookup yields CDR1 SGHAT and CDR2 FQNNGV. Trimming removed 0 bases at V and 4 bases at J, with 13 bases between. There are 15 residues in the CDR3. CDR3 coding DNA: TGTGCCAGCAGCTTAGAGGCTAGCGAGGGATACGAGCAGTACTTC. Translating gives CASSLEASEGYEQYF.

The rearrangement uses TRBV2 and TRBJ2-7; tentative D call: TRBD1 (6 bases). V lost 7 bases to trimming and J lost 0 bases, with 19 bases between them. The CDR3 length is 16 residues. CDR1 is SNHLY, CDR2 FYNNEI, per germline. The CDR3 sequence is CASTTPDRTYSYEQYF. CDR3 nucleotide sequence: TGTGCCAGCACGACACCGGACAGAACATACTCCTACGAGCAGTACTTC.

The V call is TRBV21-1, the J call TRBJ1-1. TRBV21-1 is a recognized pseudogene. The CDR3 sequence is 14 residues long. The CDR3 nucleotides are TGTGCCAGCAGCTCGCTATCCGTGGTAGCTGAAGCTTTCTTT. Its protein product is CASSSLSVVAEAFF.

The chain combines TRBV4-3 with TRBJ1-1, with no clear D. The CDR3 runs 13 residues. With 1 base removed from V and 8 bases from J, the gap between germline ends came to 11 bases. CDR1 is LGHNA and CDR2 is YSLEER in the germline V gene. CDR3 nucleotide sequence: TGCGCCAGCAGCCAAGTCCAAGCTACGGAAGCTTTCTTT. Amino acid sequence: CASSQVQATEAFF.

The chain links TRBV2 to TRBJ2-5; D remains ambiguous. The length of the CDR3 is 12 residues. From germline, CDR1 is SNHLY and CDR2 FYNNEI. V lost 6 bases and J lost 5, with 10 bases in between. The CDR3 region is CASRERLETQYF. CDR3 in DNA: TGTGCCAGCAGGGAGAGGCTTGAGACCCAGTACTTC.

For the CDR3, the DNA is TGTGCCAGCAGAGGGGGACAGGTGAGGACAGATACGCAGTATTTT. Translated: CASRGGQVRTDTQYF. The rearrangement joins TRBV2 to TRBJ2-3, with 8 bases fitting TRBD1. J was trimmed by 3 bases and V by 6 bases; bases with no gene match: 8. Germline V gene lookup returns CDR1 SNHLY and CDR2 FYNNEI. The CDR3 extends over 15 amino acids. The entire variable domain, with the rest obtained from reference TRBV2 and TRBJ2-3, is as follows: EPEVTQTPSHQVTQMGQEVILRCVPISNHLYFYWYRQILGQKVEFLVSFYNNEISEKSEIFDDQFSVERPDGSNFTLKIRSTKLEDSAMYFCASRGGQVRTDTQYFGPGTRLTVL.

The rearrangement joins TRBV9 to TRBJ2-6; 10 positions agree with TRBD1. The CDR3 is 17 residues long. The germline V gene has CDR1 SGDLS and CDR2 YYNGEE. V was clipped by 3 bases and J by 3 bases; unmatched bases: 6. The CDR3 is CASSDRTGGIGANVLTF. CDR3 nucleotides: TGTGCCAGCAGCGATCGGACAGGGGGAATTGGGGCCAACGTCCTGACTTTC. Drawing the rest from reference TRBV9 and TRBJ2-6, the complete variable domain is DSGVTQTPKHLITATGQRVTLRCSPRSGDLSVYWYQQSLDQGLQFLIQYYNGEERAKGNILERFSAQQFPDLHSELNLSSLELGDSALYFCASSDRTGGIGANVLTFGAGSRLTVL.

The V call is TRBV5-1, the J call TRBJ1-3, with unresolved D. Trimming cost V 4 bases and J 5 bases, with 16 bases left between them. Germline-derived CDR1 and CDR2 are SGHRS and YFSETQ. CDR3 size: 15 residues. CDR3 bases: TGCGCCAGCAGCCGTTGGCCCAGTCGAAGAAACACCATATATTTT. This gives the protein CASSRWPSRRNTIYF.

The V call is TRBV6-5, the J call TRBJ2-7; 10 nucleotides agree with TRBD1. The ends lost 6 bases at V and 7 bases at J; junction bases unmatched: 9. This CDR3 spans 14 amino acids. Germline CDR1 reads MNHEY; CDR2 reads SVGAGI. In DNA, the CDR3 is TGTGCCAGCAGCCCCGGGACAGGGGTTCGGGAGCAGTACTTC. This codes for CASSPGTGVREQYF.